The 24 T cell receptor beta chains in this list originate from one sample, sequenced in a study of blood T cells in healthy people across ages. A second PCR, run for roughly 7 to 11 cycles, used a sample-barcoded 5' primer plus a J-beta primer mix. TCRdb re-derived calls from the 5' RACE reads in MiXCR, one entry per CDR3 protein. The table has approximately 1,700,000 distinct CDR3 sequences, approximately 40% seen once; the top ten hold 23%. Sequencing was performed on blood. These receptors all come from a human donor in good health.

The table lists this clonotype with a few counts. The rearrangement links TRBV20-1 to TRBJ1-6, with D maybe TRBD1 (6 bases). This CDR3 comprises 14 residues. Germline V gene data show CDR1 as DFQATT and CDR2 as SNEGSKA (reference sequence). Trimming took 5 bases from V and 6 from J, leaving 14 bases between them. CDR3 in amino acids: CSALMGASNSPLHF. In DNA form, the CDR3 reads TGCAGTGCTTTGATGGGGGCATCTAATTCACCCCTCCACTTT.

This chain uses TRBV28 with TRBJ2-7; D is possibly TRBD1 or TRBD2 (5 bases each). Per germline, CDR1 MDHEN and CDR2 SYDVKM. This CDR3 is built from 13 residues. With 7 bases removed from V and 0 bases from J, the gap between germline ends came to 10 bases. CDR3 protein: CASKSGPSYEQYF. Written as DNA, the CDR3 is TGTGCCAGCAAGTCGGGGCCCTCCTACGAGCAGTACTTC.

The J gene is TRBJ1-1, the V gene TRBV10-3; a weak D match, TRBD1 (6 bases). Per the germline V gene, CDR1 is ENHRY and CDR2 is SYGVKD. CDR3 length: 14 residues. V was cut by 6 bases and J by 0 bases, with 11 bases left in between. The CDR3 loop is CAIRTQGVNTEAFF. The CDR3 DNA reads as TGTGCCATCAGGACACAGGGCGTGAACACTGAAGCTTTCTTT.

With respect to this clonotype: A read error may explain this, as a much larger clone is one base away. This rearrangement joins TRBV20-1 to TRBJ2-1, with a weak D call TRBD2 (5 bases). The end of the DNA is better explained by TRBJ2-7, so the J call may be wrong. The CDR3 has 15 residues. The germline V gene has CDR1 DFQATT and CDR2 SNEGSKA (reference sequence). CDR3 in amino acids: CSARHGVSSYNEQYF. Written as DNA, the CDR3 is TGCAGTGCTAGACACGGGGTCAGCTCCTACAATGAGCAGTACTTC.

This sequence joins TRBV7-9 and TRBJ1-1; the match to TRBD1 covers 8 bases. This CDR3 contains 16 residues. Germline values: CDR1 SEHNR, CDR2 FQNEAQ (reference sequence). V shed 6 bases and J 5 bases; nucleotides not matched to a gene: 14. The CDR3 coding sequence is TGTGCCAGCAGTACCGGGACAGGAAGTGGCGGGACTGAAGCTTTCTTT. The encoded protein is CASSTGTGSGGTEAFF.

This clonotype was counted between two and nine times. V gene TRBV7-9 combines with J gene TRBJ2-1; 8 nucleotides agree with TRBD2. The last part of the DNA fits TRBJ2-7 better; the J call may be wrong. The germline CDR1 and CDR2 sequences are SEHNR and FQNEAQ (reference sequence). This CDR3 comprises 15 residues. Here the CDR3 DNA reads TGTGCCAGCAGCCCCCGGGGCGGGGGGCGGAATGAGCAGTACTTC. Encoded protein: CASSPRGGGRNEQYF.

This clonotype was counted at least ten times. J is TRBJ2-5 and V is TRBV12-3 or TRBV12-4; D is undetermined. This CDR3 is built from 14 residues. V was shortened by 1 base and J by 4 bases, with 10 bases between the two germline ends. Written as DNA, the CDR3 is TGTGCCAGCAGTTTAGTGGCTAGTGGAGAGACCCAGTACTTC. It translates to CASSLVASGETQYF.

The chain's CDR3 is CSVGSGRMGYTF. The DNA of the CDR3 is TGCAGCGTGGGTTCAGGGAGGATGGGCTACACCTTC. This chain joins TRBV29-1 and TRBJ1-2; D may be TRBD1 (5 bases). The V gene lost 6 bases and the J gene lost 8 bases, with 16 bases spanning the gap. This CDR3 has 12 residues. Germline V lookup: CDR1 SQVTM, CDR2 ANQGSEA.

The CDR3 region has the DNA TGTGCCACCAGCAGAGATAACAACGGGCTATACAATGAGCAGTTCTTC. Encoded protein: CATSRDNNGLYNEQFF. V gene TRBV15 combines with J gene TRBJ2-1; the D is unclear. V gave up 0 bases and J gave up 4 bases, with 13 bases separating them. From germline, CDR1 is LNHNV and CDR2 YYDKDF (reference sequence). The CDR3 sequence is 16 residues long.

This chain links TRBV20-1 with TRBJ1-6; a possible D gene is TRBD1 (5 bases). The CDR3 is 14 residues long. CDR1 and CDR2 from the germline V gene are DFQATT and SNEGSKA (reference sequence). The V end lost 4 bases, the J end lost 14 bases, and 21 bases lay between the germline ends. CDR3 loop: CSAISGQGVSALHF. For the CDR3, the DNA is TGCAGTGCTATAAGTGGGCAGGGAGTCTCGGCCCTCCACTTT.

The chain has TRBV12-3 or TRBV12-4 and TRBJ2-1; the D gene is possibly TRBD1 (6 bases). The CDR3 spans 16 residues. The ends were cut back, 4 bases at V and 4 bases at J, with 17 bases in the middle. CDR3 region: CASSSPDRLGYNEQFF. As DNA, the CDR3 is TGTGCCAGCAGTTCCCCCGACAGGCTTGGTTACAATGAGCAGTTCTTC.

The chain couples TRBV7-2 to TRBJ2-7; no firm D call. The CDR3 length is 15 residues. CDR1 and CDR2 (germline): SGHTA, FQGNSA. V lost 0 bases, J lost 1 base, and 10 bases lay in between. The CDR3 reads CASSLAGSASYEQYF. CDR3 bases: TGTGCCAGCAGCTTAGCGGGGTCGGCGTCCTACGAGCAGTACTTC.

The chain combines TRBV27 with TRBJ1-2; possible D gene TRBD1, 5 bases. CDR1 is MNHEY and CDR2 is SMNVEV in the germline V gene (reference sequence). V was cut by 2 bases and J by 6 bases, with 7 bases left in between. This CDR3 has 12 residues. The CDR3 reads CASSLRQNGYTF. The CDR3 nucleotides are TGTGCCAGCAGTTTAAGACAGAATGGCTACACCTTC.

This clonotype was detected only a few times. This chain connects TRBV9 to TRBJ2-1, with D perhaps TRBD1 (6 bases). The CDR3 contains 16 residues. Looked up from germline, CDR1 is SGDLS and CDR2 is YYNGEE. V shed 0 bases and J shed 0 bases, with 10 bases lying between them. The CDR3 region has the DNA TGTGCCAGCAGCGTAGAACAGGGAGCCTCCTACAATGAGCAGTTCTTC. Encoded protein: CASSVEQGASYNEQFF.

The chain has TRBV7-2 and TRBJ2-5, with TRBD1 matching 10 bases. The J call may be wrong; the DNA end is better matched by TRBJ2-7. The CDR3 loop spans 14 amino acids. In germline, CDR1 is SGHTA, CDR2 FQGNSA. The CDR3 DNA sequence: TGTGCCAGCAGCCCCGCCCGGGACAGGGGCGAGCAGTACTTC. Amino acid sequence: CASSPARDRGEQYF.

The chain links TRBV7-2 to TRBJ1-2, with D perhaps matching TRBD1 (6 bases). Trimming removed 5 bases from V and 8 bases from J, with 15 bases in between. In germline, CDR1 is SGHTA, CDR2 FQGNSA. The CDR3 extends over 13 amino acids. This CDR3 reads CASSLRGAKGYTF. CDR3 in DNA: TGTGCCAGCAGCCTCAGGGGAGCAAAAGGCTACACCTTC. Full variable domain (rest looked up from reference TRBV7-2 and TRBJ1-2): GAGVSQSPSNKVTEKGKDVELRCDPISGHTALYWYRQSLGQGLEFLIYFQGNSAPDKSGLPSDRFSAERTGGSVSTLTIQRTQQEDSAVYLCASSLRGAKGYTFGSGTRLTVV.

The chain uses TRBV4-3 and TRBJ1-1; possible D gene TRBD1, 6 bases. The germline V gene has CDR1 LGHNA and CDR2 YSLEER. Trimming pared 4 bases from V and 0 bases from J, leaving 18 bases between. CDR3 length equals 17 residues. The CDR3 nucleotides read TGCGCCAGCAGCCCCGCTATGCCGGGACAAATGAACACTGAAGCTTTCTTT. Encoded protein: CASSPAMPGQMNTEAFF.

In regard to this clonotype: It is unclear where the CDR3 begins or ends on the DNA, so no DNA is shown, and the CDR3 is as TCRdb lists it. V and J are TRBV12-3 or TRBV12-4 and TRBJ1-2; the table gives TRBD1 as D, unverified against the DNA. The CDR3 extends over 17 residues, inclusive of both ends. CDR3 sequence reads: CASSTSGQGFAEGGYTF.

J is TRBJ2-5 and V is TRBV4-1; possibly TRBD2 for D (5 bases). Trimming stripped 0 bases from V and 3 bases from J, with 17 bases between. The CDR3 contains 17 residues. From germline, CDR1 is MGHRA and CDR2 YSYEKL. The CDR3 reads CASSQDSVGESKETQYF. CDR3 DNA: TGCGCCAGCAGCCAAGATTCTGTCGGGGAGTCTAAAGAGACCCAGTACTTC.

The rearrangement uses TRBV7-9 and TRBJ2-3; tentatively, D is TRBD1 or TRBD2 (6 bases each). This CDR3 has 16 amino acids. Deletions cut 4 bases from V and 1 base from J, with 15 bases between. Germline values: CDR1 SEHNR, CDR2 FQNEAQ (reference sequence). The CDR3 loop is CASSSLSGAGTDTQYF. DNA of the CDR3: TGTGCCAGCAGCTCGCTTTCGGGGGCCGGCACAGATACGCAGTATTTT.

J is TRBJ2-3 and V is TRBV7-2, with 9 bases identical to TRBD2. The germline gives CDR1 SGHTA, CDR2 FQGNSA. V shed 4 bases, J shed 3 bases, and the junction held 8 bases outside the gene matches. This CDR3 has 16 residues. The CDR3 region is CASSSQGTSLTDTQYF. The CDR3 DNA is TGTGCCAGCAGCTCCCAGGGGACTAGCCTGACAGATACGCAGTATTTT.

The rearrangement joins TRBV2 to TRBJ2-5, with D perhaps TRBD1 (5 bases). Germline assignment: CDR1 SNHLY and CDR2 FYNNEI. Trimming took off 7 bases at V and 2 bases at J, with 14 bases between the two ends. The CDR3 spans 14 residues. Here the CDR3 reads CASKWGGGQETQYF. CDR3 DNA sequence: TGTGCCAGCAAGTGGGGCGGCGGACAAGAGACCCAGTACTTC.

The sample holds one count of this clonotype. The DNA for the CDR3 is TGTGCCAGCAGCCGTGGACCCGAGGACTATGGCTACACCTTC. Its translation: CASSRGPEDYGYTF. The V call is TRBV7-2, the J call TRBJ1-2; D not certain. There are 14 residues in the CDR3. Germline V gene lookup returns CDR1 SGHTA and CDR2 FQGNSA. V dropped 5 bases and J dropped 3 bases, with 13 bases sitting between them.

This clonotype was seen a few times. This chain links TRBV4-3 with TRBJ2-5; no clear D. Trimming pared 0 bases from V and 7 bases from J, leaving 9 bases between. The CDR3 extends over 13 amino acids. Germline CDR1 reads LGHNA; CDR2 reads YSLEER. DNA of the CDR3: TGCGCCAGCAGCCAAGAGGTGTCAGGGACCCAGTACTTC. Encoded protein: CASSQEVSGTQYF.